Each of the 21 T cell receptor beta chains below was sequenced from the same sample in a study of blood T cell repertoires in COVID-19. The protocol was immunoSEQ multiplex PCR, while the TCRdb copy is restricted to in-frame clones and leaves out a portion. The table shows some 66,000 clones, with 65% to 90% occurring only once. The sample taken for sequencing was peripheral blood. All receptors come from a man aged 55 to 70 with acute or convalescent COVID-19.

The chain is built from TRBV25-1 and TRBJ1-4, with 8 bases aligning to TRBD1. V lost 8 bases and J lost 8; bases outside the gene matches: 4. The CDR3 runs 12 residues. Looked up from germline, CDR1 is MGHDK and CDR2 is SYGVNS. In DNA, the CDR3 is TGTGCCAGCCGCTGGACAGGGGAAAAACTGTTTTTT. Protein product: CASRWTGEKLFF.

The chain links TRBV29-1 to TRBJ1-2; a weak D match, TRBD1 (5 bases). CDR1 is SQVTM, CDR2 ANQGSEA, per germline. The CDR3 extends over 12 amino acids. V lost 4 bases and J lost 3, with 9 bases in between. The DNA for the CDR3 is TGCAGCGTTGCAGGGTCGGACTATGGCTACACCTTC. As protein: CSVAGSDYGYTF. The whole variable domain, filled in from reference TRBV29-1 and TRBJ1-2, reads SAVISQKPSRDICQRGTSLTIQCQVDSQVTMMFWYRQQPGQSLTLIATANQGSEATYESGFVIDKFPISRPNLTFSTLTVSNMSPEDSSIYLCSVAGSDYGYTFGSGTRLTVV.

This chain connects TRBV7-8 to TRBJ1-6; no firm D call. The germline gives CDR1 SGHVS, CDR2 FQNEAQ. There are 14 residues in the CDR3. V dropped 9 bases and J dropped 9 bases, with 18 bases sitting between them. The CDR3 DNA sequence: TGTGCCAGTGTGTTTGATCGCGGGAGTTCACCCCTCCACTTT. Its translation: CASVFDRGSSPLHF.

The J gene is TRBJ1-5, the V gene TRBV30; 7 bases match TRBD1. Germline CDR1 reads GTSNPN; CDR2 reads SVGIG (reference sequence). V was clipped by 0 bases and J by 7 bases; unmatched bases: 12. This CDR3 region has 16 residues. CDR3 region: CAWSVLSDRVGQPQHF. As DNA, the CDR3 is TGTGCCTGGAGTGTACTCTCCGACAGGGTTGGACAGCCCCAGCATTTT. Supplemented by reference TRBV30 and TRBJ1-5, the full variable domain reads SQTIHQWPATLVQPVGSPLSLECTVEGTSNPNLYWYRQAAGRGLQLLFYSVGIGQISSEVPQNLSASRPQDRQFILSSKKLLLSDSGFYLCAWSVLSDRVGQPQHFGDGTRLSIL.

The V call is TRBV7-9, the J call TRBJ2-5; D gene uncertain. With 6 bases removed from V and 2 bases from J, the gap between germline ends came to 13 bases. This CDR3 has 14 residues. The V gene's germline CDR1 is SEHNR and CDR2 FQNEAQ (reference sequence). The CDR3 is CASSSNHGQETQYF. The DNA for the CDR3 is TGTGCCAGCAGTTCGAACCACGGTCAAGAGACCCAGTACTTC.

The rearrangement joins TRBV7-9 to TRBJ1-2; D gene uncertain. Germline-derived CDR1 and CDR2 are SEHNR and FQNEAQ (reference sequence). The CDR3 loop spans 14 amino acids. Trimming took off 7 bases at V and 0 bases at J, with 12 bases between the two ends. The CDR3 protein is CASTRTEANYGYTF. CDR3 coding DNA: TGTGCCAGCACCCGTACGGAGGCTAACTATGGCTACACCTTC. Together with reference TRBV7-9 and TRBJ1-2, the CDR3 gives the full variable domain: DTGVSQNPRHKITKRGQNVTFRCDPISEHNRLYWYRQTLGQGPEFLTYFQNEAQLEKSRLLSDRFSAERPKGSFSTLEIQRTEQGDSAMYLCASTRTEANYGYTFGSGTRLTVV.

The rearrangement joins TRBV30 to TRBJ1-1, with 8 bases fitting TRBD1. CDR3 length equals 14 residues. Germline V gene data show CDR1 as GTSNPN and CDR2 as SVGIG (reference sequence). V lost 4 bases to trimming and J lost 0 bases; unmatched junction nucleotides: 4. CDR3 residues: CAWTTGAVNTEAFF. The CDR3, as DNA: TGTGCCTGGACGACAGGGGCGGTGAACACTGAAGCTTTCTTT.

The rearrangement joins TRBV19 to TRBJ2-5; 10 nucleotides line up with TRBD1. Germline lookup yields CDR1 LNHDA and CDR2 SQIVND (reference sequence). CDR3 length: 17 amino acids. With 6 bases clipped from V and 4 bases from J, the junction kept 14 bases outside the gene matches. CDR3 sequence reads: CASSPGQGSWSGETQYF. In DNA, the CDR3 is TGTGCCAGTAGCCCGGGACAGGGGAGTTGGAGCGGAGAGACCCAGTACTTC.

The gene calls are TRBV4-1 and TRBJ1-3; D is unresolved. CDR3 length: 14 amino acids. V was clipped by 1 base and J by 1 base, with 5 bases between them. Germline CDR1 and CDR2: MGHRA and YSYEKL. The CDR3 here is CASSQVQSGNTIYF. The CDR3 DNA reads TGCGCCAGCAGCCAAGTCCAATCTGGAAACACCATATATTTT.

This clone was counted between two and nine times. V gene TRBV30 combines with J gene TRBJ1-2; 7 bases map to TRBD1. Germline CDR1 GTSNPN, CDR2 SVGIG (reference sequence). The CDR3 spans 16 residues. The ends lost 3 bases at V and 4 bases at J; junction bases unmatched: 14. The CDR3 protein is CAWRREGAKYSYGYTF. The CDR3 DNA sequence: TGTGCCTGGAGGCGAGAGGGGGCCAAGTACTCCTATGGCTACACCTTC.

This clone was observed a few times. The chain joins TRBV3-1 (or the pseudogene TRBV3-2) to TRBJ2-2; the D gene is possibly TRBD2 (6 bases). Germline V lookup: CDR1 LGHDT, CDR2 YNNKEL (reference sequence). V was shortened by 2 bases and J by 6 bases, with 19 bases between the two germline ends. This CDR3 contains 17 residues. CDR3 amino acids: CASSQHRDFVVAGELFF. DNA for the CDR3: TGTGCCAGCAGCCAACACCGGGACTTCGTCGTCGCCGGGGAGCTGTTTTTT.

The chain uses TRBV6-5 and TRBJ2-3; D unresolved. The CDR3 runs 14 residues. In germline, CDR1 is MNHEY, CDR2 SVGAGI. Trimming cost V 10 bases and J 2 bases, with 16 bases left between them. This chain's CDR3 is CATSVDGDTDTQYF. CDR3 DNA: TGTGCCACCTCTGTCGACGGAGACACAGATACGCAGTATTTT.

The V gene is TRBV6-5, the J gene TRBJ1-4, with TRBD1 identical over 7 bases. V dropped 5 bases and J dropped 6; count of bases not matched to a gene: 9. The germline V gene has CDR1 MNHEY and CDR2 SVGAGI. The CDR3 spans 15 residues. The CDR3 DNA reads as TGTGCCAGCAGTCCCGCGGGGGGGACAGATGAAAAACTGTTTTTT. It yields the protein CASSPAGGTDEKLFF.

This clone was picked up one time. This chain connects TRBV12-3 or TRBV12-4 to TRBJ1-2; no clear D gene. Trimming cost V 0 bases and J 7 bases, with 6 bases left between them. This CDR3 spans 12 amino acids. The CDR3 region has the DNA TGTGCCAGCAGTTTAGCGTCCGGTGGCTACACCTTC. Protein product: CASSLASGGYTF.

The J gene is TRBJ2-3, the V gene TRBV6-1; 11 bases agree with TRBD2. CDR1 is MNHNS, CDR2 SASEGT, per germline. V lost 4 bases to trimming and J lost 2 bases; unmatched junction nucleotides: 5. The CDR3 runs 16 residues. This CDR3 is CASSATSGGYTDTQYF. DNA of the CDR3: TGTGCCAGCAGTGCCACTAGCGGGGGTTACACAGATACGCAGTATTTT.

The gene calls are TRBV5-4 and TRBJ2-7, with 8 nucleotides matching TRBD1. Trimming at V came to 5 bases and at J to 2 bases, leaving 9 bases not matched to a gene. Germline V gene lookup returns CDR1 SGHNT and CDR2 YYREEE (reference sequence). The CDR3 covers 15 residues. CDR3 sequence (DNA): TGTGCCAGCAGGGAAGGACAGGGAACTGCCTACGAGCAGTACGTC. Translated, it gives CASREGQGTAYEQYV.

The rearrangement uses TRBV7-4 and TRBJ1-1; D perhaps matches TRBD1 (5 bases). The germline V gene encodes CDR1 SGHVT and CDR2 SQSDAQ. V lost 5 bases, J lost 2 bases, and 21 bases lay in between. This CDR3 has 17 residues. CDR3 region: CASSPSWRGRANTEAFF. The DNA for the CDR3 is TGTGCCAGCAGCCCCTCCTGGAGGGGACGGGCTAACACTGAAGCTTTCTTT.

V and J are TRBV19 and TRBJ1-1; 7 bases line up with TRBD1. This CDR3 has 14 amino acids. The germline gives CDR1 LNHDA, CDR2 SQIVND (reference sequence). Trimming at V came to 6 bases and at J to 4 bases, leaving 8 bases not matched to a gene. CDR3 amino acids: CASRNRGSGTEAFF. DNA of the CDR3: TGTGCCAGTAGAAACAGGGGATCGGGCACTGAAGCTTTCTTT.

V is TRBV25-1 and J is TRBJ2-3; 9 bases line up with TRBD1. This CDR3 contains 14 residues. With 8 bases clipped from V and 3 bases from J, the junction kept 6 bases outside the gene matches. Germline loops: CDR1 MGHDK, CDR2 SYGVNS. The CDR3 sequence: CASADRGKTDTQYF. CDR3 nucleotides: TGTGCCAGCGCTGACAGGGGGAAAACAGATACGCAGTATTTT. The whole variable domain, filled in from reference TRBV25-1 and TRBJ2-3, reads EADIYQTPRYLVIGTGKKITLECSQTMGHDKMYWYQQDPGMELHLIHYSYGVNSTEKGDLSSESTVSRIRTEHFPLTLESARPSHTSQYLCASADRGKTDTQYFGPGTRLTVL.

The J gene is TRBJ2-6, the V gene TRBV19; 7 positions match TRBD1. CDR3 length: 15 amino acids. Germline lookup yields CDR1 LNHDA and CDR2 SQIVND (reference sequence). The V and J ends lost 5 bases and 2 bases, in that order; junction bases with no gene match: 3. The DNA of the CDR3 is TGTGCCAGTAGTTCTCAGGGGGCTGGGGCCAACGTCCTGACTTTC. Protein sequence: CASSSQGAGANVLTF. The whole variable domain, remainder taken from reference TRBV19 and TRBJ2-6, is DGGITQSPKYLFRKEGQNVTLSCEQNLNHDAMYWYRQDPGQGLRLIYYSQIVNDFQKGDIAEGYSVSREKKESFPLTVTSAQKNPTAFYLCASSSQGAGANVLTFGAGSRLTVL.

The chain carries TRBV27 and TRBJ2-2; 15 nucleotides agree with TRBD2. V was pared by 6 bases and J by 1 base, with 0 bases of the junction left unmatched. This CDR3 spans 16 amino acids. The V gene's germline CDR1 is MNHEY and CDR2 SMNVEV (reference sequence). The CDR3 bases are TGTGCCAGCAGGGGACTAGCGGGGGGGAACACCGGGGAGCTGTTTTTT. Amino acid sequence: CASRGLAGGNTGELFF.